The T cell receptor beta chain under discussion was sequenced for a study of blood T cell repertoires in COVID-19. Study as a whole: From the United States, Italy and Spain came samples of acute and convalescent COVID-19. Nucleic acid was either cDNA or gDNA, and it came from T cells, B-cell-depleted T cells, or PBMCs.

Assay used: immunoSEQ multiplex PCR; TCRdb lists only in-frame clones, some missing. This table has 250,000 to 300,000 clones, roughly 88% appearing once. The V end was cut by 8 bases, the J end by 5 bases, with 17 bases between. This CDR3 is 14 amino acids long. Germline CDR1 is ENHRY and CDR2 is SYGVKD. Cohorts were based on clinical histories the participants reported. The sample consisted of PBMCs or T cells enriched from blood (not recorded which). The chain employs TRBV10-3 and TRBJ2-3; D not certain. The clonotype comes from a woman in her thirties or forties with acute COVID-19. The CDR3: CAIRSVIYGDTQYF. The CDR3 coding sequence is TGTGCCATCCGGTCCGTTATCTATGGAGATACGCAGTATTTT.